This TCR beta chain came from a study of T cells in Graves' hyperthyroidism and ophthalmopathy. Study at large: Prior to any treatment, at the point of initial diagnosis, peripheral blood was collected. Study-wide findings and caveats: A median 6.5 months before onset, the model predicted ophthalmopathy. Blood held most thyroid clonotypes expanded above 0.001 frequency.

Amplified TCR beta CDR3 regions came from RNA transcripts. TCR CDR3 underwent first-round RT-PCR with the HTBI primer set. TCRdb re-called the multiplex PCR reads through MiXCR, storing one row per CDR3 protein. The sample records roughly 400,000 distinct CDR3 sequences, over 11% being singletons. This clonotype showed up just a few times. No antigen is known for it. The CDR3 has 15 amino acids. Germline loops: CDR1 MNHNS, CDR2 SASEGT. V was shortened by 3 bases and J by 2 bases, with 12 bases between the two germline ends. The material sequenced was blood. The rearrangement links TRBV6-1 to TRBJ2-3; the D gene is possibly TRBD2 (6 bases). The sequence derives from a man aged 50 or older with Graves' ophthalmopathy. CDR3 loop: CASSELGGITDTQYF. The CDR3 DNA follows: TGTGCCAGCAGTGAGCTGGGGGGAATCACAGATACGCAGTATTTT.